This T cell receptor beta chain emerged from a study of blood T cell repertoires in COVID-19. Participant ages covered roughly 18 to 89 years across 25 or so US areas. This CDR3 is built from 12 residues. The ends were cut back, 0 bases at V and 5 bases at J, with 4 bases in the middle. Under the authors' procedure: Amplification of reference gene primers was used by the study to estimate nucleated cell counts. The method was immunoSEQ multiplex PCR; TCRdb's version includes in-frame clones alone and lacks a portion of them. Clone size and the V and J calls come from that table; the DNA yielded D and trimming. Among over 300,000 clones listed, around 84% were seen once.

The sample taken for sequencing was PBMCs or T cells enriched from blood (not recorded which). V gene TRBV12-3 or TRBV12-4 combines with J gene TRBJ2-5; D is uncertain. The sequence came from a woman younger than 35 who had recovered from COVID-19. CDR3 in amino acids: CASSLARETQYF. In DNA, the CDR3 is TGTGCCAGCAGTTTAGCGCGGGAGACCCAGTACTTC.